The 18 T cell receptor beta chains below come from one sample, sequenced in a study of T-cell memory formation after mild COVID-19. Each CDR3 protein is one row after TCRdb ran MiXCR on the 5' RACE reads. Counted here are about 140,000 distinct CDR3 sequences, 19% occurring once; the ten biggest clones make up 2% to 2.5%. The sample comprised PBMCs or a T cell subset sorted from them (not recorded which). These receptors came from an adult woman who had mild COVID-19 (a few samples of this study predate the infection). Cell type and time point are not known.

This chain joins TRBV30 and TRBJ1-2; D gene ambiguous. Germline CDR1 GTSNPN, CDR2 SVGIG (reference sequence). V lost 3 bases to trimming and J lost 5 bases, with 7 bases between them. The CDR3 spans 11 residues. The CDR3 sequence is CAWSHYYGYTF. The CDR3 coding sequence is TGTGCCTGGAGCCACTATTATGGCTACACCTTC.

This clonotype occurred a few times. V and J are TRBV7-2 and TRBJ2-5, with TRBD2 matching over 7 bases. Germline CDR1 and CDR2: SGHTA and FQGNSA. The CDR3 runs to 15 residues. V was clipped by 1 base and J by 3 bases; unmatched bases: 5. The CDR3 sequence: CASSLVASGKETQYF. Here the CDR3 DNA reads TGTGCCAGCAGCTTAGTTGCTAGCGGAAAAGAGACCCAGTACTTC.

The J gene is TRBJ2-1, the V gene TRBV11-3, with TRBD2 matching over 7 bases. Trimming cost V 5 bases and J 7 bases; bases outside gene matches: 14. The CDR3 has 16 amino acids. The germline V gene encodes CDR1 SGHNT and CDR2 YENEEA. The CDR3 loop reads CASSIGGGRGRNEQFF. DNA of the CDR3: TGTGCCAGCAGCATAGGAGGCGGGAGAGGCAGGAATGAGCAGTTCTTC.

This clonotype appeared a few times. The chain uses TRBV20-1 and TRBJ2-1; D gene uncertain. V was clipped by 2 bases and J by 6 bases, with 17 bases between them. Germline values: CDR1 DFQATT, CDR2 SNEGSKA (reference sequence). The CDR3 is 15 residues long. CDR3 protein: CSARTRFGVANEQFF. The CDR3 DNA follows: TGCAGTGCTAGAACCCGGTTTGGGGTGGCCAATGAGCAGTTCTTC.

This clonotype was counted between two and nine times. The gene calls are TRBV20-1 and TRBJ2-4, with TRBD2 identical over 7 bases. Germline V lookup: CDR1 DFQATT, CDR2 SNEGSKA (reference sequence). The CDR3 totals 19 residues. Unmatched junction bases numbered 19, after V lost 5 bases and J lost 0 bases. Written as DNA, the CDR3 is TGCAGTGCTCCGGAGGGCGGGAGAGGGATGGAGGGAGCCAAAAACATTCAGTACTTC. It translates to CSAPEGGRGMEGAKNIQYF.

The chain has TRBV18 and TRBJ1-3; no clear D gene. The V gene's germline CDR1 is KGHSH and CDR2 LQKENI. This CDR3 is 14 amino acids long. V lost 5 bases to trimming and J lost 0 bases, with 8 bases between them. The CDR3 DNA reads as TGTGCCAGCTCAGAGCTGGACTCTGGAAACACCATATATTTT. This encodes CASSELDSGNTIYF.

This clonotype was counted between two and nine times. This chain links TRBV27 with TRBJ2-3; D possibly corresponds to TRBD1 (6 bases). V was clipped by 5 bases and J by 3 bases, with 15 bases between them. Germline CDR1 MNHEY, CDR2 SMNVEV (reference sequence). CDR3 size: 15 residues. CDR3 DNA: TGTGCCAGCAGTCCGCCCAGGACAGATACAGATACGCAGTATTTT. Its translation: CASSPPRTDTDTQYF.

This clonotype has only a few counts. The chain recombines TRBV29-1 with TRBJ1-1, with D unresolved. The CDR3 has 14 amino acids. Trimming pared 3 bases from V and 0 bases from J, leaving 11 bases between. CDR1 SQVTM and CDR2 ANQGSEA come from the germline V gene. The chain's CDR3 is CSVDFGRLNTEAFF. The CDR3 DNA sequence: TGCAGCGTTGATTTTGGACGTTTGAACACTGAAGCTTTCTTT. The full variable domain, rest sourced from reference TRBV29-1 and TRBJ1-1, is SAVISQKPSRDICQRGTSLTIQCQVDSQVTMMFWYRQQPGQSLTLIATANQGSEATYESGFVIDKFPISRPNLTFSTLTVSNMSPEDSSIYLCSVDFGRLNTEAFFGQGTRLTVV.

V gene TRBV18 combines with J gene TRBJ1-1; D is unresolved. The CDR3 covers 14 residues. Germline CDR1 is KGHSH and CDR2 is LQKENI. V shed 6 bases and J shed 1 base, with 12 bases lying between them. CDR3 protein: CASSLQDRNTEAFF. The CDR3 region has the DNA TGTGCCAGCTCCCTCCAGGACCGGAACACTGAAGCTTTCTTT.

At least ten counts were recorded for this clonotype. The V gene is TRBV7-8, the J gene TRBJ1-5; D is possibly TRBD1 (5 bases). Per the germline V gene, CDR1 is SGHVS and CDR2 is FQNEAQ. The CDR3 is made up of 14 amino acids. V was pared by 5 bases and J by 2 bases, with 10 bases between. The CDR3 here is CASSLQGGNQPQHF. The CDR3 bases are TGTGCCAGCAGCCTCCAGGGAGGCAATCAGCCCCAGCATTTT. The full variable domain, rest sourced from reference TRBV7-8 and TRBJ1-5, is GAGVSQSPRYKVAKRGQDVALRCDPISGHVSLFWYQQALGQGPEFLTYFQNEAQLDKSGLPSDRFFAERPEGSVSTLKIQRTQQEDSAVYLCASSLQGGNQPQHFGDGTRLSIL.

In its sample, this clonotype was seen a few times. The chain carries TRBV7-9 and TRBJ2-1; D could derive from TRBD1 or TRBD2 (5 bases each). Germline-derived CDR1 and CDR2 are SEHNR and FQNEAQ (reference sequence). V was trimmed by 6 bases and J by 6 bases, leaving 12 bases between them. The CDR3 spans 13 residues. The CDR3 loop is CASSPRDVNEQFF. In DNA form, the CDR3 reads TGTGCCAGCAGTCCCCGGGACGTCAATGAGCAGTTCTTC.

This clonotype was seen only a few times. This chain joins TRBV12-3 or TRBV12-4 and TRBJ2-3; 8 bases are a match to TRBD2. CDR3 length: 16 residues. V was clipped by 6 bases and J by 7 bases; unmatched bases: 15. Here the CDR3 reads CASSRPGGPSPNTQYF. In DNA, the CDR3 is TGTGCCAGCAGCCGACCGGGGGGGCCCTCCCCCAATACGCAGTATTTT.

This clonotype came up a few times. This rearrangement joins TRBV12-3 or TRBV12-4 to TRBJ2-3; 8 positions match TRBD2. V lost 6 bases to trimming and J lost 10 bases; unmatched junction nucleotides: 9. CDR3 length: 13 residues. CDR3 region: CASSQRGLGSQYF. CDR3 bases: TGTGCCAGCAGCCAACGGGGACTAGGTTCGCAGTATTTT.

The chain is built from TRBV3-1 and TRBJ2-2; 9 bases are a match to TRBD2. CDR3 length: 17 amino acids. Germline CDR1 LGHDT, CDR2 YNNKEL (reference sequence). V lost 1 base and J lost 4; bases outside the gene matches: 7. The CDR3 nucleotides read TGTGCCAGCAGCCAAGCGGGCGGGAGGGCCGGCACCGGGGAGCTGTTTTTT. Its translation: CASSQAGGRAGTGELFF.

The sample holds a few counts of this clonotype. The chain employs TRBV9 and TRBJ2-5, with D perhaps being TRBD1 or TRBD2 (5 bases each). V gave up 0 bases and J gave up 3 bases, with 12 bases separating them. In germline, CDR1 is SGDLS, CDR2 YYNGEE. The CDR3 contains 15 residues. This CDR3 reads CASSVGGTAKETQYF. DNA for the CDR3: TGTGCCAGCAGCGTAGGGGGGACGGCGAAAGAGACCCAGTACTTC.

The chain links TRBV5-4 to TRBJ2-1, with 15 bases lining up with TRBD2. The junction had 2 bases not matched to a gene; V was cut back by 10 bases and J by 6 bases. CDR3 size: 13 residues. Germline CDR1 SGHNT, CDR2 YYREEE (reference sequence). The CDR3 DNA reads TGTGCCGTGGGACTAGCGGGAGGCAATGAGCAGTTCTTC. This translates into CAVGLAGGNEQFF.

A few counts support this clonotype. The chain carries TRBV7-6 and TRBJ1-4; D remains unclear. The V end lost 5 bases, the J end lost 4 bases, and 14 bases lay between the germline ends. Per germline, CDR1 SGHVS and CDR2 FNYEAQ. CDR3 length: 15 residues. The CDR3 reads CASSRTPDLNEKLFF. In DNA form, the CDR3 reads TGTGCCAGCAGCCGTACGCCGGATCTTAATGAAAAACTGTTTTTT.

This clonotype appeared a few times. V usage is TRBV12-3 or TRBV12-4 and J usage is TRBJ2-7; TRBD2 matches at 7 bases. This CDR3 is built from 16 residues. Germline trimming cut 5 bases from V and 0 bases from J; bases unmatched to any gene: 10. The CDR3 DNA is TGTGCCAGCAGTCCCTTAGCGGGTGAGATCTCCTACGAGCAGTACTTC. It yields the protein CASSPLAGEISYEQYF.